These 22 T cell receptor beta chains originate from one sample sequenced in a study of cytomegalovirus exposure and HLA in healthy donors. It was with 60 Vbeta and 13 Jbeta primers that the PCR ran. The table came from immunoSEQ multiplex PCR; TCRdb's copy has only in-frame clones and leaves some out. This table has under 150,000 clones, approximately 80% appearing once. Sequencing used PBMCs. These receptors all stem from a young man in good health and CMV-seronegative.

The chain links TRBV10-1 to TRBJ1-4, with no clear D. Germline V gene lookup returns CDR1 WNHNN and CDR2 SYGVQD (reference sequence). The V end was cut by 8 bases, the J end by 3 bases, with 10 bases between. This CDR3 comprises 13 residues. CDR3 in amino acids: CASSGSPNEKLFF. In DNA, the CDR3 is TGCGCCAGCTCGGGGAGTCCTAATGAAAAACTGTTTTTT.

The DNA of the CDR3 is TGTGCCAGCAGCCATCAACGCGACAGCTACGAGCAGTACTTC. Its protein is CASSHQRDSYEQYF. The gene calls are TRBV7-9 and TRBJ2-7; possibly TRBD1 for D (5 bases). The CDR3 is 14 amino acids. The germline CDR1 and CDR2 sequences are SEHNR and FQNEAQ (reference sequence). V lost 5 bases, J lost 3 bases, and 14 bases lay in between.

This sequence joins TRBV2 and TRBJ1-1; D is unclear. Germline values: CDR1 SNHLY, CDR2 FYNNEI. The length of the CDR3 is 14 residues. The germline V and J ends were trimmed by 2 bases and 1 base, with 8 bases remaining between them. CDR3 amino acids: CASSETASNTEAFF. CDR3 in DNA: TGTGCCAGCAGTGAAACAGCTTCGAACACTGAAGCTTTCTTT. Drawing the rest from reference TRBV2 and TRBJ1-1, the complete variable domain is EPEVTQTPSHQVTQMGQEVILRCVPISNHLYFYWYRQILGQKVEFLVSFYNNEISEKSEIFDDQFSVERPDGSNFTLKIRSTKLEDSAMYFCASSETASNTEAFFGQGTRLTVV.

This clone came up once. This chain joins TRBV2 and TRBJ2-5, with TRBD1 matching 10 bases. Trimming at V came to 8 bases and at J to 4 bases, leaving 22 bases not matched to a gene. Germline V lookup: CDR1 SNHLY, CDR2 FYNNEI. The CDR3 runs to 19 residues. The CDR3 loop reads CASPPRKDRGFDVGETQYF. The DNA for the CDR3 is TGTGCCAGCCCGCCTCGCAAGGACAGGGGGTTCGATGTTGGAGAGACCCAGTACTTC. The whole variable domain, remainder taken from reference TRBV2 and TRBJ2-5, is EPEVTQTPSHQVTQMGQEVILRCVPISNHLYFYWYRQILGQKVEFLVSFYNNEISEKSEIFDDQFSVERPDGSNFTLKIRSTKLEDSAMYFCASPPRKDRGFDVGETQYFGPGTRLLVL.

V and J are TRBV7-9 and TRBJ2-1; D is undetermined. Germline CDR1 SEHNR, CDR2 FQNEAQ (reference sequence). The CDR3 length is 13 residues. Trimming removed 1 base from V and 6 bases from J, with 7 bases in between. The CDR3 reads CASSLDSRNEQFF. In DNA form, the CDR3 reads TGTGCCAGCAGCTTAGATTCTCGCAATGAGCAGTTCTTC.

This sequence joins TRBV5-4 and TRBJ1-2, with 10 bases identical to TRBD1. The CDR3 is 16 residues long. Germline V gene lookup returns CDR1 SGHNT and CDR2 YYREEE (reference sequence). The trim removed 7 bases at V and 5 bases at J, leaving 14 bases unmatched. CDR3 nucleotide sequence: TGTGCCAGCTGGGACAGGGGAGGGTTCGAAGCATATGGCTACACCTTC. Translated: CASWDRGGFEAYGYTF.

With regard to this clone: Within the sample, other DNA sequences also encode this same CDR3. This chain connects TRBV11-2 to TRBJ2-1, with 10 bases that match TRBD1. With 1 base clipped from V and 10 bases from J, the junction kept 7 bases outside the gene matches. Germline V gene sequence: CDR1 SGHAT, CDR2 FQNNGV. This CDR3 spans 15 amino acids. The CDR3 DNA follows: TGTGCCAGCAGCTTAGCGACAGGGGGCCCCTCAGAGCAGTTCTTC. Translated: CASSLATGGPSEQFF.

The gene calls are TRBV7-3 and TRBJ2-3; maybe TRBD1 (5 bases). Trimming shortened V by 5 bases and J by 1 base, and 10 bases separated the two germline ends. This CDR3 is built from 14 residues. Germline CDR1 and CDR2: SGHTA and FQGTGA. In DNA form, the CDR3 reads TGTGCCAGCAGCCTCCTAGGGGGCACAGATACGCAGTATTTT. It translates to CASSLLGGTDTQYF.

The rearrangement uses TRBV5-1 and TRBJ1-1; a possible D gene is TRBD1 (5 bases). Germline values: CDR1 SGHRS, CDR2 YFSETQ. The CDR3 extends over 15 amino acids. The V gene lost 1 base and the J gene lost 1 base, with 11 bases spanning the gap. The CDR3 loop is CASSLFGRANTEAFF. The DNA of the CDR3 is TGCGCCAGCAGCTTGTTTGGCAGGGCGAACACTGAAGCTTTCTTT.

This clone was seen once. V gene TRBV9 combines with J gene TRBJ2-7; TRBD1 aligns across 10 bases. The V gene end was trimmed by 4 bases and the J gene end by 6 bases; junction bases not matched to a gene: 7. This CDR3 is 14 amino acids long. CDR1 is SGDLS, CDR2 YYNGEE, per germline. The CDR3 sequence is CASSTTGGRGEQYF. CDR3 nucleotides: TGTGCCAGCAGCACGACAGGGGGCCGAGGCGAGCAGTACTTC.

The V gene is TRBV7-8, the J gene TRBJ1-2; TRBD1 matches at 10 bases. This CDR3 region has 16 residues. Germline loops: CDR1 SGHVS, CDR2 FQNEAQ. The V and J ends lost 3 bases and 2 bases, in that order; junction bases with no gene match: 6. DNA for the CDR3: TGTGCCAGCAGCTTTGGGACAGGGGATGGGAACTATGGCTACACCTTC. Translation gives CASSFGTGDGNYGYTF.

The chain joins TRBV9 to TRBJ2-7; D is possibly TRBD2 (6 bases). The V and J ends lost 0 bases and 4 bases respectively, with 11 bases between them. The germline V gene encodes CDR1 SGDLS and CDR2 YYNGEE. CDR3 length equals 14 residues. Written as DNA, the CDR3 is TGTGCCAGCAGCGTAGCCCCGGGAGCTTACGAGCAGTACTTC. It specifies CASSVAPGAYEQYF.

Of note for this clone: Other DNA sequences of this sample code for an identical CDR3. The chain joins TRBV6-1 to TRBJ2-2, with TRBD2 identical over 8 bases. CDR1 and CDR2 from the germline V gene are MNHNS and SASEGT. The V segment lost 4 bases and the J segment 1 base; nucleotides outside the gene matches: 5. This CDR3 is 16 amino acids long. CDR3 sequence (DNA): TGTGCCAGCAGTGTGGGCGGGGGGCAGAACACCGGGGAGCTGTTTTTT. Translation gives CASSVGGGQNTGELFF.

This sequence joins TRBV2 and TRBJ2-3; TRBD2 agrees at 14 bases. The CDR3 length is 16 residues. Per the germline V gene, CDR1 is SNHLY and CDR2 is FYNNEI. V gave up 6 bases and J gave up 2 bases; unmatched junction bases: 4. CDR3 sequence: CASRGTSGGLTDTQYF. As DNA, the CDR3 is TGTGCCAGCAGGGGGACTAGCGGGGGCCTCACAGATACGCAGTATTTT.

This clone was recorded once. This chain joins TRBV27 and TRBJ1-3, with D uncertain. The CDR3 runs 15 residues. Germline assignment: CDR1 MNHEY and CDR2 SMNVEV (reference sequence). Trimming left V 6 bases short and J 0 bases short, with 12 bases between. This chain's CDR3 is CASSREPTSGNTIYF. The CDR3 DNA sequence: TGTGCCAGCAGCCGGGAGCCCACCTCTGGAAACACCATATATTTT.

The chain links TRBV4-1 to TRBJ1-5, with D possibly TRBD1 on 5 matching bases. Germline V CDR1 and CDR2: MGHRA, YSYEKL. V shed 4 bases and J shed 6 bases, with 13 bases lying between them. The CDR3 consists of 14 residues. Here the CDR3 DNA reads TGCGCCAGCAGCCTCCCAGGGTGGGGTCAGCCCCAGCATTTT. Amino acids: CASSLPGWGQPQHF.

The chain carries TRBV2 and TRBJ2-1, with 7 nucleotides matching TRBD1. The CDR3 loop spans 14 amino acids. The V segment lost 8 bases and the J segment 4 bases; nucleotides outside the gene matches: 8. Germline V gives CDR1 SNHLY, CDR2 FYNNEI. The CDR3: CASGGGGQYNEQFF. As DNA, the CDR3 is TGTGCCAGCGGGGGTGGGGGACAGTACAATGAGCAGTTCTTC.

The rearrangement links TRBV9 to TRBJ2-2, with TRBD2 as a possible D gene (6 bases). V was shortened by 3 bases and J by 0 bases, with 18 bases between the two germline ends. The CDR3 loop spans 18 amino acids. CDR1 is SGDLS, CDR2 YYNGEE, per germline. In DNA, the CDR3 is TGTGCCAGCAGCGCTTACAATTCCGGGACTGCGAACACCGGGGAGCTGTTTTTT. Its translation: CASSAYNSGTANTGELFF.

Remarks on this clone: The sample carries other DNA sequences with the same CDR3. The rearrangement joins TRBV30 to TRBJ1-6; D is unclear. CDR3 length equals 15 residues. Trimming took off 0 bases at V and 0 bases at J, with 6 bases between the two ends. CDR1 is GTSNPN, CDR2 SVGIG, per germline (reference sequence). The CDR3, as DNA: TGTGCCTGGAGTGTACTGAGCTCCTATAATTCACCCCTCCACTTT. This encodes CAWSVLSSYNSPLHF.

V gene TRBV27 combines with J gene TRBJ1-1; 7 bases map to TRBD1. With 5 bases clipped from V and 3 bases from J, the junction kept 9 bases outside the gene matches. Germline assignment: CDR1 MNHEY and CDR2 SMNVEV (reference sequence). The CDR3 length is 15 residues. The CDR3 is CASSRYRDRHTEAFF. The CDR3 nucleotides read TGTGCCAGCAGTCGCTACCGGGACAGACACACTGAAGCTTTCTTT.

The V and J genes are TRBV15 and TRBJ2-7; a possible D gene is TRBD1 (5 bases). V dropped 1 base and J dropped 1 base, with 8 bases sitting between them. Germline V gene sequence: CDR1 LNHNV, CDR2 YYDKDF (reference sequence). CDR3 length: 14 residues. The CDR3 coding sequence is TGTGCCACCAGCAGAGGGGGCGAATCCTACGAGCAGTACTTC. Residues: CATSRGGESYEQYF.

Of note for this clone: Other DNA sequences in the sample encode the same CDR3. This chain connects TRBV6-6 to TRBJ1-1, with D possibly TRBD1 on 5 matching bases. V dropped 1 base and J dropped 5 bases, with 8 bases sitting between them. The CDR3 has 13 residues. CDR1 and CDR2 from the germline V gene are MNHNY and SVGAGI (reference sequence). CDR3 nucleotides: TGTGCCAGCAGTTACTGGGGGGGGACTGAAGCTTTCTTT. Translated: CASSYWGGTEAFF.